This T cell receptor (beta chain) was observed in a study of PD-1 and CTLA-4 blockade in melanoma. TCRdb keeps only in-frame clones here, not all; method: immunoSEQ multiplex PCR. Of about 32,000 clones in the sample, about 85% were seen once. The J segment lost 6 bases and the V segment lost 2 bases, leaving 4 bases of the junction unmatched. Germline V gene lookup returns CDR1 MRHNA and CDR2 SNTAGT. This CDR3 is 15 amino acids long. The TCR sequence derives from a human donor with melanoma. J is TRBJ2-1 and V is TRBV6-4; TRBD2 matches at 10 bases. The sample consisted of CD8+ T cells from peripheral blood, taken from a patient given anti-PD-1 treatment. In DNA form, the CDR3 reads TGTGCCAGCAGTGACACGGGACTAGCGCCCAATGAGCAGTTCTTC. Protein sequence: CASSDTGLAPNEQFF.